Listed below are T cell receptor beta chains from one sample, sequenced in a study of blood T cell repertoires in COVID-19. Only in-frame clones appear in the TCRdb table, and some are missing; sequencing was by immunoSEQ multiplex PCR. This sample has approximately 300,000 clones, with approximately 90% found just once. The sample consisted of peripheral blood. The receptors originated from a man aged 30-40 years with acute or convalescent COVID-19. Both conserved end residues are part of each CDR3. Each record gives: J gene, CDR3 length, D gene, clone size, V gene, CDR3 DNA, CDR3 protein. A D gene is named only where the DNA matches it firmly. Size is stated for part of the rows, as once, few or many counts, or as a class when the clone is expanded.

J gene: TRBJ1-5; CDR3 length: 14; D gene: .; clone size: .; V gene: TRBV10-2; CDR3 DNA: TGCGCCAGCAGCCCCTCAGGTGGCAATCAGCCCCAGCATTTT; CDR3 protein: CASSPSGGNQPQHF
J gene: TRBJ1-1; CDR3 length: 14; D gene: .; clone size: .; V gene: TRBV18; CDR3 DNA: TGTGCCAGCTCACCAGACTCGGGGGGGACTGAAGCTTTCTTT; CDR3 protein: CASSPDSGGTEAFF
J gene: TRBJ2-1; CDR3 length: 13; D gene: TRBD2; clone size: once; V gene: TRBV4-1; CDR3 DNA: TGCGCCAGCAGCCGCCGGGACTACCTAGAGCAGTTCTTC; CDR3 protein: CASSRRDYLEQFF
J gene: TRBJ2-1; CDR3 length: 16; D gene: TRBD2; clone size: .; V gene: TRBV2; CDR3 DNA: TGTGCCAGCAGTGAATTTCTAGCGGGAGGGGGAAATGAGCAGTTCTTC; CDR3 protein: CASSEFLAGGGNEQFF
J gene: TRBJ1-1; CDR3 length: 12; D gene: .; clone size: .; V gene: TRBV21-1; CDR3 DNA: TGTGCCAGCAGCTGCCGGAGCACTGAAGCTTTCTTT; CDR3 protein: CASSCRSTEAFF
J gene: TRBJ2-3; CDR3 length: 16; D gene: .; clone size: .; V gene: TRBV4-2; CDR3 DNA: TGTGCCAGCAGCCAACTCCGACAGGGAGGCGCAGATACGCAGTATTTT; CDR3 protein: CASSQLRQGGADTQYF
J gene: TRBJ1-2; CDR3 length: 15; D gene: .; clone size: .; V gene: TRBV5-1; CDR3 DNA: TGCGCCAGCAGCTTGACGGCCGGACAGATCTATGGCTACACCTTC; CDR3 protein: CASSLTAGQIYGYTF
J gene: TRBJ1-4; CDR3 length: 16; D gene: .; clone size: .; V gene: TRBV15; CDR3 DNA: TGTGCCACCAGCAAAATGACAGGTGTTCCGAATGAAAAACTGTTTTTT; CDR3 protein: CATSKMTGVPNEKLFF
J gene: TRBJ1-1; CDR3 length: 13; D gene: TRBD1; clone size: .; V gene: TRBV6-5; CDR3 DNA: TGTGCCAGCAAGAACAGGGGTTACACTGAAGCTTTCTTT; CDR3 protein: CASKNRGYTEAFF
J gene: TRBJ1-6; CDR3 length: 15; D gene: TRBD1; clone size: .; V gene: TRBV2; CDR3 DNA: TGTGCCAGCAGCCTATCGGACAGGGTTGGTTCACCCCTCCACTTT; CDR3 protein: CASSLSDRVGSPLHF
J gene: TRBJ2-7; CDR3 length: 15; D gene: TRBD1; clone size: once; V gene: TRBV6-6; CDR3 DNA: TGTGCCAGCAGTTACCCACAGGGGGCGGCATACGAGCAGTACTTC; CDR3 protein: CASSYPQGAAYEQYF
J gene: TRBJ1-2; CDR3 length: 14; D gene: .; clone size: .; V gene: TRBV28; CDR3 DNA: TGTGCCAGCAGTCCCACGGTTGGGGCGTTGGGCTACACCTTC; CDR3 protein: CASSPTVGALGYTF
J gene: TRBJ2-5; CDR3 length: 15; D gene: .; clone size: .; V gene: TRBV11-3; CDR3 DNA: TGTGCCAGCAGCTCCGAGGGGCGGGAAAGGGAGACCCAGTACTTC; CDR3 protein: CASSSEGRERETQYF
J gene: TRBJ2-6; CDR3 length: 15; D gene: .; clone size: .; V gene: TRBV27; CDR3 DNA: TGTGCCAGCAGTTTAACAGGGATGAATGCCAACGTCCTGACTTTC; CDR3 protein: CASSLTGMNANVLTF
J gene: TRBJ2-5; CDR3 length: 16; D gene: TRBD1; clone size: .; V gene: TRBV18; CDR3 DNA: TGTGCCAGCTCAACCGCCGGGACAGGGAACCAAGAGACCCAGTACTTC; CDR3 protein: CASSTAGTGNQETQYF
J gene: TRBJ1-5; CDR3 length: 15; D gene: TRBD1; clone size: .; V gene: TRBV7-9; CDR3 DNA: TGTGCCAGCAGCAACGGACAGGGAGGACACCAGCCCCAGCATTTT; CDR3 protein: CASSNGQGGHQPQHF
J gene: TRBJ2-5; CDR3 length: 13; D gene: .; clone size: .; V gene: TRBV19; CDR3 DNA: TGTGCCAGTAGCCAGGAAAGGCAAGAGACCCAGTACTTC; CDR3 protein: CASSQERQETQYF
J gene: TRBJ1-3; CDR3 length: 14; D gene: .; clone size: .; V gene: TRBV19; CDR3 DNA: TGTGCCAGTAGTATCGTCAGGGCCCGAAACACCATATATTTT; CDR3 protein: CASSIVRARNTIYF
J gene: TRBJ2-5; CDR3 length: 14; D gene: .; clone size: .; V gene: TRBV7-2; CDR3 DNA: TGTGCCAGCAGCTTTTCCTACCTACAAGAGACCCAGTACTTC; CDR3 protein: CASSFSYLQETQYF
J gene: TRBJ1-1; CDR3 length: 12; D gene: .; clone size: few; V gene: TRBV6-5; CDR3 DNA: TGTGCCAGCAGTACCGGGACACCTGAAGCTTTCTTT; CDR3 protein: CASSTGTPEAFF
J gene: TRBJ2-1; CDR3 length: 16; D gene: .; clone size: .; V gene: TRBV5-8; CDR3 DNA: TGTGCCAGCAGCACCGGACAGCTTAGGATATTCAATGAGCAGTTCTTC; CDR3 protein: CASSTGQLRIFNEQFF
J gene: TRBJ2-2; CDR3 length: 15; D gene: .; clone size: .; V gene: TRBV5-1; CDR3 DNA: TGCGCCAGCAGCTTCCAGGGGACGCACACCGGGGAGCTGTTTTTT; CDR3 protein: CASSFQGTHTGELFF
J gene: TRBJ1-6; CDR3 length: 17; D gene: .; clone size: once; V gene: TRBV25-1; CDR3 DNA: TGTGCCAGCAGTGTAGGAGAAACCACAGGAACCTATTCACCCCTCCACTTT; CDR3 protein: CASSVGETTGTYSPLHF
J gene: TRBJ1-1; CDR3 length: 15; D gene: .; clone size: .; V gene: TRBV6-6; CDR3 DNA: TGTGCCAGCAGTTACGGCTCGGGAGGGGGCACTGAAGCTTTCTTT; CDR3 protein: CASSYGSGGGTEAFF
J gene: TRBJ1-2; CDR3 length: 13; D gene: TRBD1; clone size: .; V gene: TRBV7-3; CDR3 DNA: TGTGCCAGCAGCTCGACAGGGGGTGATGGCTACACCTTC; CDR3 protein: CASSSTGGDGYTF
J gene: TRBJ1-3; CDR3 length: 17; D gene: .; clone size: .; V gene: TRBV7-9; CDR3 DNA: TGTGCCAGCAGCCGGCTGGGGGGGGCTGACTCTGGAAACACCATATATTTT; CDR3 protein: CASSRLGGADSGNTIYF
J gene: TRBJ2-7; CDR3 length: 15; D gene: TRBD2; clone size: .; V gene: TRBV3-1/TRBV3-2; CDR3 DNA: TGTGCCAGCAGCCAGGGACTAGCGGACCTTCACGAGCAGTACTTC; CDR3 protein: CASSQGLADLHEQYF
J gene: TRBJ2-1; CDR3 length: 17; D gene: TRBD1; clone size: .; V gene: TRBV2; CDR3 DNA: TGTGCCAGCCAACCTGGGACAGCTTTAATATCTAGGGATGAGCAGTTCTTC; CDR3 protein: CASQPGTALISRDEQFF
J gene: TRBJ2-1; CDR3 length: 13; D gene: .; clone size: .; V gene: TRBV11-3; CDR3 DNA: TGTGCCAGCAGCTTAGGGCTTGGGGGGGAGCAGTTCTTC; CDR3 protein: CASSLGLGGEQFF
J gene: TRBJ1-2; CDR3 length: 12; D gene: .; clone size: .; V gene: TRBV5-5; CDR3 DNA: TGTGCCAGCACGATCCCCGGCTATGGCTACACCTTC; CDR3 protein: CASTIPGYGYTF
J gene: TRBJ2-2; CDR3 length: 15; D gene: TRBD1; clone size: few; V gene: TRBV7-3; CDR3 DNA: TGTGCCAGCAGCTTTGACAGGGGGCCCACCGGGGAGCTGTTTTTT; CDR3 protein: CASSFDRGPTGELFF
J gene: TRBJ2-1; CDR3 length: 15; D gene: TRBD1; clone size: .; V gene: TRBV6-6; CDR3 DNA: TGTGCCAGCAACAGTAGGACAGGTTCCTACAATGAGCAGTTCTTC; CDR3 protein: CASNSRTGSYNEQFF
J gene: TRBJ2-7; CDR3 length: 12; D gene: .; clone size: .; V gene: TRBV30; CDR3 DNA: TGTGCCTGCAGCGGATTGGGGTACGAGCAGTACTTC; CDR3 protein: CACSGLGYEQYF
J gene: TRBJ1-2; CDR3 length: 15; D gene: TRBD1; clone size: .; V gene: TRBV30; CDR3 DNA: TGTGCCTGGAGTGCAGGGACAGGAAACGTCTATGGCTACACCTTC; CDR3 protein: CAWSAGTGNVYGYTF